This T cell receptor beta chain was captured by sequencing in a study of human T cells and chemical hapten exposure. As for the study in general: Sensitizing treatment utilized 2% DPC over an approximately 2 cm by approximately 2 cm portion of upper inner arm skin. Women made up most patients, who had alopecia areata, totalis or universalis. Largely, small differences in pooled library volume made per-sample TCR yields vary. General study findings and limits: DPC sensitization left the count of TCRs above 1 in 1000 unchanged.

This clonotype was recorded many times. Its cognate antigen is unknown. Regarding time point: pre-sensitization, week 0. As to treatment: therapeutic diphenylcyclopropenone sensitization with weekly scalp DPC. TCRdb re-analysed the RACE reads in MiXCR, keeping a single row per CDR3 protein. The table records fewer than 50,000 distinct CDR3 sequences, about 7.4% of them present only once. This sequence originates from a woman in her fifties or sixties with alopecia areata. Some clones in this sample may be carry-over from other donors' samples. Material: whole blood, obtained in connection with sensitization to the hapten diphenylcyclopropenone (DPC).

The CDR3 region is CASSLAVSYEQYF. Here the CDR3 DNA reads TGTGCCAGCAGCTTGGCCGTATCCTACGAGCAGTACTTC. The genes are TRBV11-3 and TRBJ2-7, with unresolved D. The CDR3 is made up of 13 amino acids. Trimming pared 3 bases from V and 1 base from J, leaving 7 bases between. CDR1 and CDR2 (germline): SGHNT, YENEEA.